The present T cell receptor beta chain was sequenced within a study of control samples from healthy donors and cancer patients. Germline V gives CDR1 LNHDA, CDR2 SQIVND (reference sequence). The CDR3 spans 17 residues. V lost 5 bases and J lost 0, with 16 bases in between. Assay: immunoSEQ multiplex PCR; the TCRdb copy retains only in-frame clones and omits some. The sample contains roughly 98,000 clones, about four fifths of which appear only once. The chain is built from TRBV19 and TRBJ1-4; a possible D gene is TRBD1 (5 bases). Source material: blood. This TCR was sampled from an older woman in good health. The CDR3 nucleotides are TGTGCCAGTAGTTCATGGACACCCTTTGCAACTAATGAAAAACTGTTTTTT. Protein: CASSSWTPFATNEKLFF. The full variable domain, completed using reference TRBV19 and TRBJ1-4, is DGGITQSPKYLFRKEGQNVTLSCEQNLNHDAMYWYRQDPGQGLRLIYYSQIVNDFQKGDIAEGYSVSREKKESFPLTVTSAQKNPTAFYLCASSSWTPFATNEKLFFGSGTQLSVL.